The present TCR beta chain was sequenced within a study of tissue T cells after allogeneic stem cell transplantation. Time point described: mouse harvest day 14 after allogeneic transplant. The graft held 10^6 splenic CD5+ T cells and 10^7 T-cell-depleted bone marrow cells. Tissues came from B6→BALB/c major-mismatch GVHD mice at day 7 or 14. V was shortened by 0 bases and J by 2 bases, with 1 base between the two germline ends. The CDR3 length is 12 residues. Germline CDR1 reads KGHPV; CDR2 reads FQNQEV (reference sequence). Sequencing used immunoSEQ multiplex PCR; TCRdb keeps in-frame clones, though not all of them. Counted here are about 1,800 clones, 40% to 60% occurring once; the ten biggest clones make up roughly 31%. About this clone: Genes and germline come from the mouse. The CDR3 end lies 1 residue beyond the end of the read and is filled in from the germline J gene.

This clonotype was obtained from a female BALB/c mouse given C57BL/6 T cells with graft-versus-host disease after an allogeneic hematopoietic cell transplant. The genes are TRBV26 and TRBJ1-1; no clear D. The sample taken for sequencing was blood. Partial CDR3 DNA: TGTGCCAGCAGTCTGTCCAACACAGAAGTCTTC. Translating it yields CASSLSNTEVF. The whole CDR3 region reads CASSLSNTEVFF.